The present TCR beta chain was sequenced within a study of blood T cell repertoires in COVID-19. On the study more broadly: The United States, Italy and Spain were the sources of the acute and convalescent COVID-19 samples. The cDNA or gDNA used as material had been derived from T cells, B-cell-depleted T cells, or PBMCs.

In the source study's methods: Reference gene primer amplification in the assay estimated nucleated cell counts. Method: immunoSEQ multiplex PCR; TCRdb's copy keeps in-frame clones and lacks some. The DNA was the basis for D and trimming; V, J and clone size are from that table. The sample has some 160,000 clones, around 83% seen once. V lost 6 bases and J lost 2, with 13 bases in between. The CDR3 contains 14 residues. CDR1 is MNHEY, CDR2 SVGAGI, per germline. The sample comprised peripheral blood. The receptor comes from a human donor in a cohort sampled during active COVID-19. This chain connects TRBV6-5 to TRBJ1-1, with no clear D. DNA for the CDR3: TGTGCCAGCAGACCCCCTAGAGTTAACACTGAAGCTTTCTTT. Residues: CASRPPRVNTEAFF.